This record covers a single T cell receptor (beta chain). Its cognate antigen is unknown. The study ran its PCR with 60 Vbeta and 13 Jbeta primers. Some clones are missing from TCRdb's copy, which holds only in-frame ones; the method was immunoSEQ multiplex PCR. Here the sample table reports some 82,000 clones. The V end lost 1 base, the J end lost 5 bases, and 21 bases lay between the germline ends. CDR1 and CDR2 (germline): SGHTA, FQGNSA. The CDR3 is 18 amino acids. This sample is drawn from a study of cytomegalovirus exposure and HLA in healthy donors. Study findings and constraints: Researchers counted some 150 TCR beta chains as cytomegalovirus-associated. HLA allele associations emerged for roughly 17,000 TCR beta sequences in a later analysis, at 0.05 false discovery rate.

The receptor was isolated from a woman younger than 45 in good health and CMV-seronegative. The chain uses TRBV7-2 and TRBJ2-1; D is perhaps TRBD1 (6 bases). The sequenced sample consisted of PBMCs. The CDR3 sequence: CASSLVGSLGARDNEQFF. CDR3 nucleotide sequence: TGTGCCAGCAGCTTAGTTGGTTCTTTGGGGGCGAGGGACAATGAGCAGTTCTTC.